The present T cell receptor beta chain was sequenced within a study of vaccination and CD4 T cells after COVID-19. The Oncomine TCR Beta short-read assay was applied to DNA of cultured CD4+ T cells. TCRdb reprocessed the PCR reads via MiXCR and lists one record per CDR3 protein. The data contain more than 6,000 distinct CDR3 sequences, around 48% of them singletons. Specified treatment: roughly ten-day PBMC culture with coronavirus spike peptide pools or control peptides (ViraFEST assay). Unexposed donor CD4+ T cells predated the COVID-19 pandemic, collected 2011-2018. Cells permitting, SARS-CoV-2 S/N and four cold-coronavirus spikes were tested on unexposed-donor CD4+ T cells. In the case of this clonotype: Its antigen is not known.

The CDR3 has 14 amino acids. Deletions cut 4 bases from V and 7 bases from J, with 16 bases between. Germline V gives CDR1 SGHVS, CDR2 FQNEAQ. Whole-study findings and limits: A nonsignificant median increase from about 22 to 38 SARS-CoV-2-reactive clonotypes was observed.

The sequence was collected from a human donor in good health. Sequences were obtained from CD4+ T cells from blood, cultured in vitro. The chain uses TRBV7-8 and TRBJ1-2; weak D call: TRBD1 (5 bases). The CDR3 here is CASSWGSGGSGYTF. The CDR3, as DNA: TGTGCCAGCAGCTGGGGAAGCGGGGGGAGTGGCTACACCTTC.